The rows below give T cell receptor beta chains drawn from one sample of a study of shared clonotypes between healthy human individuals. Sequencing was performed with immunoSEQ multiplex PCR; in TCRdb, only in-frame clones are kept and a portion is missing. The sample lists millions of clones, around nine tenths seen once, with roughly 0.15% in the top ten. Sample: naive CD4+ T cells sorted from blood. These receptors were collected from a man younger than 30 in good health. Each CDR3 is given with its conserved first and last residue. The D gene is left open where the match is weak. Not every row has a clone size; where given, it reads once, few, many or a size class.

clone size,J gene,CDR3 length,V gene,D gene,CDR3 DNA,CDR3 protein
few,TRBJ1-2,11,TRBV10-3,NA,TGTGCCATCAGTCGGGACACTGGCTACACCTTC,CAISRDTGYTF
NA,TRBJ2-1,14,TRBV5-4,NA,TGTGCCAGCACCTTCAGAGGGACCTACAATGAGCAGTTCTTC,CASTFRGTYNEQFF
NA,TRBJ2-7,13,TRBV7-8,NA,TGTGCCAGCAGCCATGGGCCAGGGACCGAGCAGTACTTC,CASSHGPGTEQYF
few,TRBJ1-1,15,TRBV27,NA,TGTGCCAGCAGTTCACGGCTGGATGGGGACACTGAAGCTTTCTTT,CASSSRLDGDTEAFF
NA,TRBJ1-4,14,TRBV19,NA,TGTGCCAGTAGTATGGGGCAGGGAAGCGGAAAACTGTTTTTT,CASSMGQGSGKLFF
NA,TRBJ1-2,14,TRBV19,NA,TGTGCCAGTAGTATTTCCCAGAGTTACTATGGCTACACCTTC,CASSISQSYYGYTF
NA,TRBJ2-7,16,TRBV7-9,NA,TGTGCCAGCAGCCCCGAACCTGGCAGGGGGGTTTACGAGCAGTACTTC,CASSPEPGRGVYEQYF
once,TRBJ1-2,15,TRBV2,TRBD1,TGTGCCAGCAGTGAACCTGACAGGGACGACTATGGCTACACCTTC,CASSEPDRDDYGYTF
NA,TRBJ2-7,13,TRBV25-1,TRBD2,TGTGCCAGCAGTGCCGGGAGGGCCTACGAGCAGTACTTC,CASSAGRAYEQYF
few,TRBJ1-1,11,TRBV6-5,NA,TGTGCCAGCAGCCAAGGGGTCGTCGCTTTCTTT,CASSQGVVAFF
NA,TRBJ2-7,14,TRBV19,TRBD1,TGTGCCAGTAGCCCACCGGGACAGTCCTACGAGCAGTACTTC,CASSPPGQSYEQYF
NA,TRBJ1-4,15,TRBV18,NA,TGTGCCAGCTCACCAACCACAGGGCTAGGGGAAAAACTGTTTTTT,CASSPTTGLGEKLFF
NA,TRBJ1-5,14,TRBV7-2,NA,TGTGCCAGCAGCCCCGGGGGGTGGAATCAGCCCCAGCATTTT,CASSPGGWNQPQHF
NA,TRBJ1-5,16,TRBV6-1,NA,TGTGCCAGCAGTGAATCCGGGGGAACGAGCAATCAGCCCCAGCATTTT,CASSESGGTSNQPQHF
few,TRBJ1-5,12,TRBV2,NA,TGTGCCAGCAGGGACAGCAATCAGCCCCAGCATTTT,CASRDSNQPQHF
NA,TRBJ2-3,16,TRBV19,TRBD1,TGTGCCAGTAGGGACCCGGGACAGGGGAGATCAGATACGCAGTATTTT,CASRDPGQGRSDTQYF
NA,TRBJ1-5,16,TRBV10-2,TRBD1,TGCGCCAGCAGGATGGACAGGGGGGTTAGCAATCAGCCCCAGCATTTT,CASRMDRGVSNQPQHF
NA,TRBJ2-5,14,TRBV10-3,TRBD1,TGTGCCATCAGTGATCTACAGGGGCGAGAGACCCAGTACTTC,CAISDLQGRETQYF
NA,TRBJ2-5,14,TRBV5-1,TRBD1,TGCGCCAGCAGCACAACAGGGGGCCAAGAGACCCAGTACTTC,CASSTTGGQETQYF
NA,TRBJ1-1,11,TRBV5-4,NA,TGTGCCAGCAGCGGGGAGAGTGCGGCTTTCTTT,CASSGESAAFF
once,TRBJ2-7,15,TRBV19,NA,TGTGCCAGCGCGCCCGGGACCGCGGTCTCCTACGAGCAGTACTTC,CASAPGTAVSYEQYF
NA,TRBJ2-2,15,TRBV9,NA,TGTGCCAGCAGCGGTGAGGGGTCGAACACCGGGGAGCTGTTTTTT,CASSGEGSNTGELFF
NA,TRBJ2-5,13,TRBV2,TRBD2,TGTGCCAGCATACTGCGGGGGTTAGAGACCCAGTACTTC,CASILRGLETQYF
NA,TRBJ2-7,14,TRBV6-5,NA,TGTGCCAGCAGGCACAGGGAAGCCTCCTACGAGCAGTACTTC,CASRHREASYEQYF
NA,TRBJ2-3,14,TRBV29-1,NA,TGCAGCGTTGGACAGGGGAGGGTGGCAGATACGCAGTATTTT,CSVGQGRVADTQYF
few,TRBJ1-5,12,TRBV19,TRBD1,TGTGCCAGTAGGACAGGGAACCAGCCCCAGCATTTT,CASRTGNQPQHF
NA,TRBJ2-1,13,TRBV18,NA,TGTGCCAGCTCACCACGGCCCGACAATGAGCAGTTCTTC,CASSPRPDNEQFF
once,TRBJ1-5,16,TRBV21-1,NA,TGTGCCAGCAGGGTCCAGGGGGGTTTTAGCAATCAGCCCCAGCATTTT,CASRVQGGFSNQPQHF
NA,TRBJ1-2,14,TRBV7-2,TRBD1,TGTGCCAGCAGCAGGGGACAGGGAGGCTATGGCTACACCTTC,CASSRGQGGYGYTF
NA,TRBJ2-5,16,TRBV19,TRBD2,TGTGCCAGTAGTCCGGGGAGGGGTTACGAGGAGGAGACCCAGTACTTC,CASSPGRGYEEETQYF
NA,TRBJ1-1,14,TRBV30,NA,TGTGCCTGGAGTGTTCAGGGCGGGGGGACTGAAGCTTTCTTT,CAWSVQGGGTEAFF
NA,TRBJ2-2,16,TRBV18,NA,TGTGCCAGCTCACCACCGGGGGCGCCGAACACCGGGGAGCTGTTTTTT,CASSPPGAPNTGELFF
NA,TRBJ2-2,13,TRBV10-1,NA,TGCGCCAGCAGTCCTAGCGTGACCGGGGAGCTGTTTTTT,CASSPSVTGELFF
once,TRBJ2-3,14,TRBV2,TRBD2,TGTGCCAGCAGTCCTAGCGGAAACACAGATACGCAGTATTTT,CASSPSGNTDTQYF
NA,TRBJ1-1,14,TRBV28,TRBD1,TGTGCCAGCAGTTTCAAGGGGGCGCCCGGGGGGGCTTTCTTT,CASSFKGAPGGAFF
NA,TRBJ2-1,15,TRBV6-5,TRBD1,TGTGCCAGCACCCCAGACAGGGGGATTTACAATGAGCAGTTCTTC,CASTPDRGIYNEQFF
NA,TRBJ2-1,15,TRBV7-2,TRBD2,TGTGCCAGCAGCTTAGTTCTAGCGGGAGGTAGTGAGCAGTTCTTC,CASSLVLAGGSEQFF
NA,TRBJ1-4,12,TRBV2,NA,TGTGCCAGCAGTCAAGGAGGGGAAAAACTGTTTTTT,CASSQGGEKLFF
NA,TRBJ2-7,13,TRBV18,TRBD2,TGTGCCACCCGTTTCGGGGGGACGTCCGAGCAGTACTTC,CATRFGGTSEQYF
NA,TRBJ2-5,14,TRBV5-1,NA,TGCGCCAGCAGCTTGGGACCGACCCAAGAGACCCAGTACTTC,CASSLGPTQETQYF
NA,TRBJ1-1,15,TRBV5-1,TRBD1,TGCGCCAGCAGCTTGGAGGGACAGCCAAACACTGAAGCTTTCTTT,CASSLEGQPNTEAFF
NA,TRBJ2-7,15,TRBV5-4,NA,TGTGCCAGCAGCTTGGCCGGGGCCTCTTCCTACGAGCAGTACTTC,CASSLAGASSYEQYF
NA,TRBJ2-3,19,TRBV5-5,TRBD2,TGTGCCAGCAGCTTGGTACCCGCGGGACTAGCGGGAGGGGGAGATACGCAGTATTTT,CASSLVPAGLAGGGDTQYF
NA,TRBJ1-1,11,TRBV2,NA,TGTGCCAGCAGTGCGAACACTGAAGCTTTCTTT,CASSANTEAFF